The 21 T cell receptor beta chains reported below all come from one sample, sequenced in a study of technical replicates of blood from a handful of donors. Profiling relied on immunoSEQ multiplex PCR, and the TCRdb table lists in-frame clones only, not all of them. The repertoire holds roughly 6,900 clones, with around 96% as singletons. Sequenced sample: PBMCs. These receptors were taken from a human donor in good health.

The chain uses TRBV6-5 and TRBJ2-7, with 11 positions matching TRBD2. Germline CDR1 is MNHEY and CDR2 is SVGAGI. With 2 bases clipped from V and 5 bases from J, the junction kept 2 bases outside the gene matches. The CDR3 covers 14 residues. The DNA of the CDR3 is TGTGCCAGCAGTTACGGTAGCGGGAGGGACGAGCAGTACTTC. Translated, it gives CASSYGSGRDEQYF.

The V gene is TRBV5-1, the J gene TRBJ1-1; tentative D call: TRBD1 (5 bases). V shed 0 bases and J shed 11 bases, with 8 bases lying between them. The CDR3 has 11 amino acids. Germline values: CDR1 SGHRS, CDR2 YFSETQ. The CDR3 coding sequence is TGCGCCAGCAGCTTGGAGGGGTCCGCTTTCTTT. Translation: CASSLEGSAFF. The whole variable domain, filled in from reference TRBV5-1 and TRBJ1-1, reads KAGVTQTPRYLIKTRGQQVTLSCSPISGHRSVSWYQQTPGQGLQFLFEYFSETQRNKGNFPGRFSGRQFSNSRSEMNVSTLELGDSALYLCASSLEGSAFFGQGTRLTVV.

This clone was seen only a few times. The chain is built from TRBV4-2 and TRBJ2-7; 12 bases align to TRBD1. The CDR3 is 16 residues long. Germline loops: CDR1 LGHNA, CDR2 YNFKEQ. V was clipped by 3 bases and J by 5 bases; unmatched bases: 8. The DNA for the CDR3 is TGTGCCAGCAGCCACTCACCGGGACAGGGGGCCGACGAGCAGTACTTC. Its translation: CASSHSPGQGADEQYF.

The V and J genes are TRBV30 and TRBJ1-2, with D possibly being TRBD1 (5 bases). The V gene's germline CDR1 is GTSNPN and CDR2 SVGIG (reference sequence). Trimming took 1 base from V and 5 from J, leaving 11 bases between them. CDR3 length: 13 residues. CDR3 DNA: TGTGCCTGGAGTGCAATTGGGACTTATGGCTACACCTTC. Translated: CAWSAIGTYGYTF.

The chain has TRBV6-1 and TRBJ1-5; TRBD1 matches at 7 bases. In germline, CDR1 is MNHNS, CDR2 SASEGT. The CDR3 totals 15 residues. The V segment lost 7 bases and the J segment 3 bases; nucleotides outside the gene matches: 9. The CDR3 loop is CASIPTGRLNQPQHF. CDR3 DNA sequence: TGTGCCAGCATCCCGACAGGGAGGCTCAATCAGCCCCAGCATTTT.

The chain carries TRBV9 and TRBJ2-7; 9 bases map to TRBD2. Germline V CDR1 and CDR2: SGDLS, YYNGEE. This CDR3 has 16 residues. J lost 6 bases, V lost 0 bases, and 10 bases had no gene match. Here the CDR3 DNA reads TGTGCCAGCAGCGTAGGGGGAGCGGGAGGATGGCTCGAGCAGTACTTC. The encoded protein is CASSVGGAGGWLEQYF.

The chain recombines TRBV30 with TRBJ2-5; 7 bases match TRBD2. Losses at the gene ends were 4 bases for V and 5 bases for J; bases not matched to a gene: 7. CDR3 size: 13 residues. Germline CDR1 is GTSNPN and CDR2 is SVGIG (reference sequence). CDR3 sequence: CAWNWGGHETQYF. The CDR3 coding sequence is TGTGCCTGGAATTGGGGAGGGCACGAGACCCAGTACTTC.

V usage is TRBV10-3 and J usage is TRBJ2-1; 9 bases fit TRBD2. Germline assignment: CDR1 ENHRY and CDR2 SYGVKD. The CDR3 length is 14 residues. Trimming cost V 6 bases and J 5 bases; bases outside gene matches: 5. The CDR3 spells CAIRDSGGDNEQFF. The CDR3 DNA reads as TGTGCCATCAGAGATAGCGGGGGAGACAATGAGCAGTTCTTC.

The J gene is TRBJ1-4, the V gene TRBV25-1; D is unclear. Trimming took 6 bases from V and 0 from J, leaving 11 bases between them. In germline, CDR1 is MGHDK, CDR2 SYGVNS. This CDR3 has 15 amino acids. The CDR3: CASSRTTATNEKLFF. The CDR3, as DNA: TGTGCCAGCAGCCGCACCACTGCAACTAATGAAAAACTGTTTTTT. Variable domain in full (rest from reference TRBV25-1 and TRBJ1-4): EADIYQTPRYLVIGTGKKITLECSQTMGHDKMYWYQQDPGMELHLIHYSYGVNSTEKGDLSSESTVSRIRTEHFPLTLESARPSHTSQYLCASSRTTATNEKLFFGSGTQLSVL.

Details on this clone: One end of the junction does not line up with germline, which may come from a read error. This chain connects TRBV6-5 to TRBJ2-3; D ambiguous. This CDR3 comprises 15 residues. CDR1 and CDR2 (germline): MNHEY, SVGAGI. This chain's CDR3 is CASSDQIGSRDTQYF. CDR3 sequence (DNA): TGTGCCAGCAGCGACCAGATAGGTAGCAGAGATACGCAGTATTTT.

V is TRBV10-3 and J is TRBJ1-1; D not certain. V was shortened by 7 bases and J by 5 bases, with 11 bases between the two germline ends. The CDR3 is made up of 12 amino acids. Germline values: CDR1 ENHRY, CDR2 SYGVKD. CDR3: CAIIGSGTEAFF. The DNA for the CDR3 is TGTGCCATCATCGGGAGTGGGACTGAAGCTTTCTTT.

This sequence joins TRBV6-6 and TRBJ2-7, with D unclear. This CDR3 has 12 residues. The germline gives CDR1 MNHNY, CDR2 SVGAGI (reference sequence). V was cut by 4 bases and J by 6 bases, with 10 bases left in between. CDR3 sequence reads: CASSSGLGEQYF. DNA of the CDR3: TGTGCCAGCAGTTCAGGTTTGGGCGAGCAGTACTTC.

The V gene is TRBV18, the J gene TRBJ2-7; D perhaps matches TRBD2 (6 bases). V dropped 0 bases and J dropped 4 bases, with 16 bases sitting between them. Germline V gives CDR1 KGHSH, CDR2 LQKENI. CDR3 length: 16 amino acids. The CDR3, as DNA: TGTGCCAGCTCACCACCGGTGGAAGGGAGGACGTACGAGCAGTACTTC. Its translation is CASSPPVEGRTYEQYF.

This clone was counted a single time. Here the CDR3 reads CASSEETSVYEQYF. The CDR3 nucleotides read TGTGCCAGCAGTGAAGAAACTAGCGTCTACGAGCAGTACTTC. The V and J genes are TRBV6-1 and TRBJ2-7, with 7 bases lining up with TRBD2. The trim removed 1 base at V and 3 bases at J, leaving 3 bases unmatched. Germline assignment: CDR1 MNHNS and CDR2 SASEGT. The CDR3 consists of 14 residues.

The CDR3 DNA follows: TGTGCCAGCAGTCGAAGGACAGGTGGGCAGTTCTTC. It translates to CASSRRTGGQFF. The chain uses TRBV2 and TRBJ2-1, with 7 bases identical to TRBD1. The CDR3 consists of 12 residues. Germline V gene lookup returns CDR1 SNHLY and CDR2 FYNNEI. The ends lost 5 bases at V and 12 bases at J; junction bases unmatched: 7. Complete variable domain (other parts from reference TRBV2 and TRBJ2-1): EPEVTQTPSHQVTQMGQEVILRCVPISNHLYFYWYRQILGQKVEFLVSFYNNEISEKSEIFDDQFSVERPDGSNFTLKIRSTKLEDSAMYFCASSRRTGGQFFGPGTRLTVL.

This chain connects TRBV6-5 to TRBJ2-7, with 12 nucleotides matching TRBD2. V was clipped by 8 bases and J by 6 bases; unmatched bases: 8. The CDR3 is made up of 14 amino acids. Germline-derived CDR1 and CDR2 are MNHEY and SVGAGI. This chain's CDR3 is CASGGRTSGTEQYF. The DNA for the CDR3 is TGTGCCAGCGGCGGCCGGACTAGCGGGACCGAGCAGTACTTC.

The rearrangement links TRBV29-1 to TRBJ1-1; D remains unclear. Trimming removed 3 bases from V and 0 bases from J, with 14 bases in between. There are 15 residues in the CDR3. In germline, CDR1 is SQVTM, CDR2 ANQGSEA. The CDR3 nucleotides read TGCAGCGTTGAGGAGGCCCGAATCTTGAACACTGAAGCTTTCTTT. Encoded protein: CSVEEARILNTEAFF.

The chain carries TRBV10-3 and TRBJ2-7; TRBD1 aligns across 7 bases. The length of the CDR3 is 14 residues. CDR1 ENHRY and CDR2 SYGVKD come from the germline V gene. Losses at the gene ends were 3 bases for V and 0 bases for J; bases not matched to a gene: 2. DNA of the CDR3: TGTGCCATCAGTGACAGGGGGAGCTCCTACGAGCAGTACTTC. Residues: CAISDRGSSYEQYF.

The chain couples TRBV30 to TRBJ2-7, with a weak D call TRBD1 (6 bases). The CDR3 extends over 14 amino acids. Germline CDR1 GTSNPN, CDR2 SVGIG (reference sequence). The V and J ends lost 1 base and 3 bases respectively, with 13 bases between them. The CDR3 reads CAWSATGNVYEQYF. In DNA form, the CDR3 reads TGTGCCTGGAGTGCTACAGGGAATGTCTACGAGCAGTACTTC.

The V and J genes are TRBV7-9 and TRBJ2-7; the D gene is possibly TRBD2 (7 bases). With 2 bases removed from V and 0 bases from J, the gap between germline ends came to 11 bases. The CDR3 is made up of 15 amino acids. The germline V gene encodes CDR1 SEHNR and CDR2 FQNEAQ (reference sequence). The CDR3 reads CASSLRGAPSYEQYF. CDR3 sequence (DNA): TGTGCCAGCAGCTTACGGGGGGCACCCTCCTACGAGCAGTACTTC.

The chain recombines TRBV28 with TRBJ2-1, with a possible D match to TRBD2 (5 bases). The germline CDR1 and CDR2 sequences are MDHEN and SYDVKM. This CDR3 spans 14 amino acids. The V end lost 6 bases, the J end lost 0 bases, and 9 bases lay between the germline ends. The CDR3 region has the DNA TGTGCCAGCAGCCAACTAGACTCCTACAATGAGCAGTTCTTC. It encodes CASSQLDSYNEQFF.